A single sample is the source of the 17 T cell receptor beta chains below, sequenced in a study of CD4 T cells in relation to SARS-CoV-2 and coronaviruses. Their antigens remain unidentified. The unexposed donors gave CD4+ T cells in about 2011-2019, prior to COVID-19. CD4+ T cells were isolated from the cells after more than nine days of culture. Some clones are missing from TCRdb's copy, which holds only in-frame ones; the method was immunoSEQ multiplex PCR. Of tens of thousands of clones in the sample, roughly 72% were seen once. Input material: CD4+ T cells from PBMCs, cultured in vitro. These receptors came from a human donor in good health.

Only a few counts were recorded for this clone. J is TRBJ1-2 and V is TRBV6-6, with D maybe TRBD1 (6 bases). V was pared by 6 bases and J by 7 bases, with 18 bases between. This CDR3 contains 14 residues. CDR1 and CDR2 (germline): MNHNY, SVGAGI (reference sequence). The CDR3 nucleotides read TGTGCCAGCAGAGAGTCGGGACAAGTTACTGGCTACACCTTC. Amino acids: CASRESGQVTGYTF.

The chain carries TRBV4-3 and TRBJ1-4; a possible D gene is TRBD1 (6 bases). CDR1 and CDR2 from the germline V gene are LGHNA and YSLEER. This CDR3 spans 14 amino acids. Trimming shortened V by 4 bases and J by 3 bases, and 9 bases separated the two germline ends. The CDR3 loop is CASSPGAANEKLFF. The CDR3 coding sequence is TGCGCCAGCAGCCCGGGGGCGGCTAATGAAAAACTGTTTTTT.

The chain carries TRBV7-2 and TRBJ1-5; 8 nucleotides match TRBD1. There are 16 residues in the CDR3. Trimming removed 2 bases from V and 6 bases from J; junction bases left unmatched: 9. Germline assignment: CDR1 SGHTA and CDR2 FQGNSA. CDR3 sequence: CASSLLAGGLGQPQHF. The CDR3 DNA sequence: TGTGCCAGCAGCTTACTGGCAGGGGGCCTCGGTCAGCCCCAGCATTTT.

The genes are TRBV5-1 and TRBJ2-6, with D unresolved. This CDR3 is built from 17 residues. V was clipped by 0 bases and J by 2 bases, with 12 bases between them. CDR1 is SGHRS, CDR2 YFSETQ, per germline. In nucleotides, the CDR3 is TGCGCCAGCAGCTTGGAAATTCCTAGGCCTGGGGCCAACGTCCTGACTTTC. It encodes CASSLEIPRPGANVLTF.

The chain is built from TRBV7-7 and TRBJ2-5; 7 positions agree with TRBD1. The J segment lost 2 bases and the V segment lost 4 bases, leaving 1 base of the junction unmatched. Per germline, CDR1 SSHAT and CDR2 FNYEAQ (reference sequence). The CDR3 length is 13 residues. The CDR3 nucleotides read TGTGCCAGCAGCTCGGACAGGCAAGAGACCCAGTACTTC. Translating gives CASSSDRQETQYF.

The V call is TRBV4-3, the J call TRBJ2-3, with D perhaps being TRBD1 or TRBD2 (7 bases each). With 5 bases removed from V and 5 bases from J, the gap between germline ends came to 20 bases. Germline V lookup: CDR1 LGHNA, CDR2 YSLEER. The CDR3 has 16 amino acids. CDR3 loop: CASSDQGGPRGDTQYF. The CDR3 coding sequence is TGCGCCAGCAGCGACCAGGGGGGGCCTAGGGGAGATACGCAGTATTTT.

V and J are TRBV5-6 and TRBJ1-2; D gene unclear. Deletions cut 1 base from V and 3 bases from J, with 13 bases between. The CDR3 sequence is 15 residues long. CDR1 and CDR2 (germline): SGHDT, YYEEEE. As DNA, the CDR3 is TGTGCCAGCAGCTTGCTACTCCCACCTGACTATGGCTACACCTTC. Translating gives CASSLLLPPDYGYTF.

The V gene is TRBV7-2, the J gene TRBJ1-6; tentatively, D is TRBD1 (6 bases). Looked up from germline, CDR1 is SGHTA and CDR2 is FQGNSA. This CDR3 region has 16 residues. The germline V and J ends were trimmed by 5 bases and 7 bases, with 18 bases remaining between them. Here the CDR3 DNA reads TGTGCCAGCAGCACCCGAACCCCAAGGGGGAATTCACCCCTCCACTTT. Its protein is CASSTRTPRGNSPLHF.

V and J are TRBV19 and TRBJ2-1; the match to TRBD2 covers 9 bases. Germline V gives CDR1 LNHDA, CDR2 SQIVND (reference sequence). V lost 1 base to trimming and J lost 9 bases; unmatched junction nucleotides: 7. This CDR3 contains 15 residues. The CDR3 bases are TGTGCCAGTAGTATAGGAGGCGGGGGGGCGGTTGAGCAGTTCTTC. Amino acid sequence: CASSIGGGGAVEQFF.

V usage is TRBV6-6 and J usage is TRBJ1-2; D gene ambiguous. The CDR3 length is 12 residues. Trimming removed 5 bases from V and 0 bases from J, with 4 bases in between. CDR1 is MNHNY, CDR2 SVGAGI, per germline (reference sequence). The CDR3, as DNA: TGTGCCAGCAGTCCAGCTAACTATGGCTACACCTTC. It encodes CASSPANYGYTF.

The chain couples TRBV2 to TRBJ2-5; D uncertain. The CDR3 has 13 residues. V was shortened by 5 bases and J by 0 bases, with 7 bases between the two germline ends. In germline, CDR1 is SNHLY, CDR2 FYNNEI. CDR3 residues: CASSRDYQETQYF. The DNA of the CDR3 is TGTGCCAGCAGTCGTGATTACCAAGAGACCCAGTACTTC.

J is TRBJ2-3 and V is TRBV10-3, with no clear D. CDR1 and CDR2 from the germline V gene are ENHRY and SYGVKD. This CDR3 is built from 13 residues. Trimming took 6 bases from V and 0 from J, leaving 7 bases between them. The CDR3 DNA is TGTGCCATCAGCACCTCTAGCACAGATACGCAGTATTTT. Translation gives CAISTSSTDTQYF.

Concerning this clone: At one boundary the junction diverges from the germline segment, which might be a read error. This rearrangement joins TRBV7-2 to TRBJ2-5; perhaps D is TRBD1 or TRBD2 (5 bases each). The CDR3 covers 14 residues. The V gene's germline CDR1 is SGHTA and CDR2 FQGNSA. CDR3: CASSSTGTQGTQYF. The CDR3 DNA reads as TGTGCCAGCAGCTCAACCGGGACCCAAGGGACCCAGTACTTC.

The chain recombines TRBV3-1 (or the pseudogene TRBV3-2) with TRBJ2-7; no reliable D call. The CDR3 sequence is 11 residues long. V lost 4 bases to trimming and J lost 3 bases, with 4 bases between them. CDR1 and CDR2 from the germline V gene are LGHDT and YNNKEL (reference sequence). In DNA form, the CDR3 reads TGTGCCAGCAGCCGAGACTACGAGCAGTACTTC. It is translated as CASSRDYEQYF.

The chain links TRBV7-9 to TRBJ2-5; maybe TRBD1 (5 bases). Germline CDR1 reads SEHNR; CDR2 reads FQNEAQ (reference sequence). The CDR3 is 16 amino acids. Trimming took 1 base from V and 0 from J, leaving 12 bases between them. CDR3 region: CASSLGAGPYQETQYF. The CDR3, as DNA: TGTGCCAGCAGCTTAGGGGCAGGGCCGTACCAAGAGACCCAGTACTTC.

The J gene is TRBJ2-7, the V gene TRBV6-2 or TRBV6-3, with 8 nucleotides matching TRBD2. The germline V gene has CDR1 MNHEY and CDR2 SVGEGT. V gave up 6 bases and J gave up 7 bases; unmatched junction bases: 8. This CDR3 has 13 amino acids. The CDR3, as DNA: TGTGCCAGCAGGCCTACTAGCGGAGAAGAGCAGTACTTC. The encoded protein is CASRPTSGEEQYF.

Points on this clone: This same CDR3 is encoded by further DNA sequences in the sample. The genes are TRBV14 and TRBJ2-7; D is ambiguous. The germline V gene has CDR1 SGHDN and CDR2 FVKESK. The CDR3 length is 11 residues. V lost 2 bases, J lost 1 base, and 0 bases lay in between. CDR3 region: CASSQSYEQYF. The CDR3 DNA reads as TGTGCCAGCAGCCAATCCTACGAGCAGTACTTC.